The 16 T cell receptor beta chains below come from one sample, sequenced in a study of cytomegalovirus exposure and HLA in healthy donors. Researchers ran the PCR with 60 Vbeta and 13 Jbeta primers. The repertoire was sequenced with immunoSEQ multiplex PCR; TCRdb's copy has only in-frame clones and lacks some. The sample totals about 210,000 clones. Sequencing used PBMCs. The source is a woman in her twenties or thirties in good health and CMV-seropositive.

This rearrangement joins TRBV19 to TRBJ2-2; no clear D gene. V gave up 5 bases and J gave up 6 bases, with 4 bases separating them. Germline V gene data show CDR1 as LNHDA and CDR2 as SQIVND (reference sequence). The CDR3 contains 11 residues. CDR3 nucleotides: TGTGCCAGTAGTCAGGCCGGGGAGCTGTTTTTT. Its translation: CASSQAGELFF.

This rearrangement joins TRBV19 to TRBJ1-3, with unresolved D. V gave up 6 bases and J gave up 0 bases, with 15 bases separating them. The CDR3 totals 16 residues. Germline values: CDR1 LNHDA, CDR2 SQIVND (reference sequence). The CDR3 here is CASSSGGLRSGNTIYF. The CDR3 nucleotides read TGTGCCAGTAGCTCAGGTGGTCTTCGCTCTGGAAACACCATATATTTT.

This sequence joins TRBV5-1 and TRBJ1-2; 8 nucleotides align to TRBD1. Germline V gene sequence: CDR1 SGHRS, CDR2 YFSETQ. Germline trimming cut 4 bases from V and 1 base from J; bases unmatched to any gene: 12. This CDR3 contains 17 residues. CDR3 in DNA: TGCGCCAGCAGCCCCCGCCACGGGACAGGTGATAACTATGGCTACACCTTC. This encodes CASSPRHGTGDNYGYTF. The full variable domain, completed using reference TRBV5-1 and TRBJ1-2, is KAGVTQTPRYLIKTRGQQVTLSCSPISGHRSVSWYQQTPGQGLQFLFEYFSETQRNKGNFPGRFSGRQFSNSRSEMNVSTLELGDSALYLCASSPRHGTGDNYGYTFGSGTRLTVV.

The chain employs TRBV6-1 and TRBJ1-5; D perhaps matches TRBD1 (5 bases). The CDR3 sequence is 13 residues long. Trimming shortened V by 4 bases and J by 12 bases, and 16 bases separated the two germline ends. Germline values: CDR1 MNHNS, CDR2 SASEGT. The CDR3 loop reads CASSGVLGGGQHF. The CDR3 nucleotides read TGTGCCAGCAGTGGGGTACTGGGGGGAGGCCAGCATTTT.

The chain is built from TRBV6-5 and TRBJ2-5; TRBD1 agrees at 7 bases. The J call may be faulty, since TRBJ2-7 better matches the DNA end. The CDR3 length is 15 residues. CDR1 is MNHEY, CDR2 SVGAGI, per germline. The CDR3 nucleotides are TGTGCCAGCAGGTTGTCCGGGACAGCTACCTACGAGCAGTACTTC. It translates to CASRLSGTATYEQYF.

The chain carries TRBV7-2 and TRBJ1-2; D ambiguous. Trimming took 5 bases from V and 9 from J, leaving 16 bases between them. CDR3 length: 13 amino acids. Germline lookup yields CDR1 SGHTA and CDR2 FQGNSA. CDR3 sequence (DNA): TGTGCCAGCAGCCTACCCTCTCGGGGTAGCTACACCTTC. This gives the protein CASSLPSRGSYTF.

This chain connects TRBV4-1 to TRBJ2-1; D may be TRBD2 (5 bases). The CDR3 runs 17 residues. Germline values: CDR1 MGHRA, CDR2 YSYEKL. V lost 2 bases and J 0 bases, leaving 14 bases between the germline ends. Here the CDR3 reads CASSQPPGTSSYNEQFF. As DNA, the CDR3 is TGCGCCAGCAGCCAACCGCCGGGAACAAGCTCCTACAATGAGCAGTTCTTC.

The chain has TRBV7-2 and TRBJ2-2; unclear D gene. Germline V gene data show CDR1 as SGHTA and CDR2 as FQGNSA. V lost 4 bases and J lost 3, with 12 bases in between. This CDR3 is built from 15 residues. The DNA for the CDR3 is TGTGCCAGCAGCTCACGGCCCCGGGACACCGGGGAGCTGTTTTTT. This codes for CASSSRPRDTGELFF.

The chain employs TRBV5-6 and TRBJ1-1; D not resolved. The CDR3 runs 15 residues. Deletions cut 2 bases from V and 1 base from J, with 12 bases between. Germline V CDR1 and CDR2: SGHDT, YYEEEE. The CDR3 protein is CASSFGAGKNTEAFF. DNA for the CDR3: TGTGCCAGCAGCTTTGGAGCCGGTAAGAACACTGAAGCTTTCTTT.

CDR3 sequence reads: CASSSWTGSEEKLFF. CDR3 bases: TGTGCCAGCAGCTCCTGGACAGGTAGTGAAGAAAAACTGTTTTTT. This rearrangement joins TRBV11-2 to TRBJ1-4; 7 nucleotides line up with TRBD1. Per the germline V gene, CDR1 is SGHAT and CDR2 is FQNNGV. This CDR3 is 15 amino acids long. The junction had 10 bases not matched to a gene; V was cut back by 4 bases and J by 8 bases.

The chain has TRBV5-6 and TRBJ2-2; D ambiguous. The CDR3 covers 16 residues. Germline CDR1 reads SGHDT; CDR2 reads YYEEEE. With 5 bases removed from V and 3 bases from J, the gap between germline ends came to 17 bases. CDR3 sequence: CASSSTAALYTGELFF. CDR3 nucleotides: TGTGCCAGCAGTAGTACAGCCGCCTTGTACACCGGGGAGCTGTTTTTT.

With respect to this clone: Its ends do not fully match the called genes, so a read error is possible. The chain combines TRBV5-4 with TRBJ2-7; TRBD1 agrees at 8 bases. The CDR3 is 17 amino acids. The germline CDR1 and CDR2 sequences are SGHNT and YYREEE (reference sequence). CDR3 residues: CASSLGVSLQGAYGQYF. In DNA, the CDR3 is TGTGCCAGCAGCTTGGGTGTGTCGTTGCAGGGGGCCTACGGGCAGTACTTC.

The chain is built from TRBV28 and TRBJ2-3, with TRBD2 matching over 8 bases. V lost 2 bases and J lost 5; bases outside the gene matches: 9. This CDR3 spans 16 amino acids. Germline V lookup: CDR1 MDHEN, CDR2 SYDVKM. DNA for the CDR3: TGTGCCAGCAGTTTAGAGGTAGCGGGATGGTTAGATACGCAGTATTTT. This translates into CASSLEVAGWLDTQYF. Full variable domain (missing parts from reference TRBV28 and TRBJ2-3): DVKVTQSSRYLVKRTGEKVFLECVQDMDHENMFWYRQDPGLGLRLIYFSYDVKMKEKGDIPEGYSVSREKKERFSLILESASTNQTSMYLCASSLEVAGWLDTQYFGPGTRLTVL.

The chain uses TRBV2 and TRBJ1-2, with D tentatively TRBD1 (6 bases). Trimming left V 6 bases short and J 3 bases short, with 17 bases between. Germline-derived CDR1 and CDR2 are SNHLY and FYNNEI. This CDR3 is built from 15 residues. CDR3 amino acids: CASRRETGEYYGYTF. The CDR3 region has the DNA TGTGCCAGCAGGAGGGAGACAGGAGAATACTATGGCTACACCTTC.

The rearrangement joins TRBV7-9 to TRBJ2-1; 9 positions match TRBD1. The CDR3 loop spans 14 amino acids. After removal of 6 bases from V and 8 bases from J, the junction contained 8 bases not matched to a gene. Per the germline V gene, CDR1 is SEHNR and CDR2 is FQNEAQ (reference sequence). The CDR3 protein is CASRQGQGYDEQFF. The CDR3 nucleotides read TGTGCCAGCAGACAAGGACAGGGGTACGATGAGCAGTTCTTC.

The chain combines TRBV9 with TRBJ2-5, with TRBD1 matching 9 bases. CDR1 and CDR2 (germline): SGDLS, YYNGEE. This CDR3 region has 16 residues. V was pared by 5 bases and J by 5 bases, with 13 bases of the junction left unmatched. This chain's CDR3 is CASSYRDRESDETQYF. The DNA of the CDR3 is TGTGCCAGCAGTTACCGGGACAGGGAGTCGGATGAGACCCAGTACTTC.